This T cell receptor (beta chain) was captured by sequencing in a study of T cell responses to AZD1222 COVID-19 vaccine. Some clones are missing from TCRdb's copy, which holds only in-frame ones; the method was immunoSEQ multiplex PCR. The repertoire consists of some 90,000 clones, with roughly 85% occurring once and the leading ten covering approximately 1.4%. V lost 3 bases and J lost 1, with 14 bases in between. There are 15 residues in the CDR3. The germline gives CDR1 SGHKS, CDR2 YYEKEE (reference sequence). The chain combines TRBV5-5 with TRBJ2-7, with D tentatively TRBD1 (6 bases). The sample in question was peripheral blood, obtained on day 0 of AZD1222 vaccination. This receptor was identified in an adult in good health. CDR3 protein: CASSSRDTESYEQYF. The DNA of the CDR3 is TGTGCCAGCAGCTCCCGGGACACCGAGTCCTACGAGCAGTACTTC.